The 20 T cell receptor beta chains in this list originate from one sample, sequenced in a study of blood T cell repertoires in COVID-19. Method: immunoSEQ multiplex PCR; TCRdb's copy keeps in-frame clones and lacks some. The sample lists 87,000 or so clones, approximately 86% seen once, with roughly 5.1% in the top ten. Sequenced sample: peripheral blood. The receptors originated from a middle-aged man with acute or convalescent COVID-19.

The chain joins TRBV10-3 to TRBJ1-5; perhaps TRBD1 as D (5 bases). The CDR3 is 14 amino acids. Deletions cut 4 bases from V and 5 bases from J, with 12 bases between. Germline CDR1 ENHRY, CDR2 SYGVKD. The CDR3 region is CAISVSGFDQPQHF. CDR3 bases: TGTGCCATCAGTGTATCAGGGTTTGATCAGCCCCAGCATTTT.

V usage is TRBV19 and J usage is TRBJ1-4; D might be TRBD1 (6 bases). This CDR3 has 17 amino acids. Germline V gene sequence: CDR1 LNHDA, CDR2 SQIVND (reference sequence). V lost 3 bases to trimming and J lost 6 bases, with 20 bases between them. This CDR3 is CASSIYVSRAGDEKLFF. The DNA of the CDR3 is TGTGCCAGTAGTATTTACGTTAGCCGGGCAGGGGATGAAAAACTGTTTTTT.

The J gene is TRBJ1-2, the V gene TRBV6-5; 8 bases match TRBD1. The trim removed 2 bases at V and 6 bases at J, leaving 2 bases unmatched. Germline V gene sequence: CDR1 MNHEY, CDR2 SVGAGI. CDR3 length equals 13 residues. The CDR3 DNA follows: TGTGCCAGCAGTTACACGACAGGGGATGGCTACACCTTC. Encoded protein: CASSYTTGDGYTF.

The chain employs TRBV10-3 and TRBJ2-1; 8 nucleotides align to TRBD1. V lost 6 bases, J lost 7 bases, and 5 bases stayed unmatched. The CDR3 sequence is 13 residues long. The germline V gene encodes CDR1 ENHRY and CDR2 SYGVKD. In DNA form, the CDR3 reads TGTGCCATCAGCGGACAGGGAAGTAATGAGCAGTTCTTC. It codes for CAISGQGSNEQFF.

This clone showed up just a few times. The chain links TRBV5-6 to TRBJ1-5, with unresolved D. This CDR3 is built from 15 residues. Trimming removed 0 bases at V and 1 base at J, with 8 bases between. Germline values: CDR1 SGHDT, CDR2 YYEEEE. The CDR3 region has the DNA TGTGCCAGCAGCTTGGCTCTTATAAGCAATCAGCCCCAGCATTTT. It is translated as CASSLALISNQPQHF.

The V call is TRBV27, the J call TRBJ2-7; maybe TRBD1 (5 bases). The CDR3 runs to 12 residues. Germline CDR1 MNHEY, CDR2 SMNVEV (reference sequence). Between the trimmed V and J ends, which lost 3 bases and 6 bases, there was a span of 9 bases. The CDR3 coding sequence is TGTGCCAGCAGTTTTAGGGGAACCGAGCAGTACTTC. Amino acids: CASSFRGTEQYF.

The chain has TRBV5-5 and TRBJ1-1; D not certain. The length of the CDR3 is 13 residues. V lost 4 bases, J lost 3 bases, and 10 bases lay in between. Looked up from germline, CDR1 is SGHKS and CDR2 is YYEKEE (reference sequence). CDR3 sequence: CASSPRLDTEAFF. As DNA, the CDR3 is TGTGCCAGCAGCCCCCGCTTAGACACTGAAGCTTTCTTT.

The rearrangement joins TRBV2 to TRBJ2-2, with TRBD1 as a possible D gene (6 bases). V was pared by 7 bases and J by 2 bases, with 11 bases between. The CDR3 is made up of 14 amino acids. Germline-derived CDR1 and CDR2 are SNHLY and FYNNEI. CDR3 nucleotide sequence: TGTGCCAGCAACACAGGGTACAACACCGGGGAGCTGTTTTTT. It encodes CASNTGYNTGELFF.

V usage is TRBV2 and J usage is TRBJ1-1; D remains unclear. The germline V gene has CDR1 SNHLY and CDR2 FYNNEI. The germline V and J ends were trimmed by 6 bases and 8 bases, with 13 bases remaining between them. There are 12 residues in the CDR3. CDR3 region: CASRGGLGEAFF. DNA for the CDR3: TGTGCCAGCAGGGGAGGGTTAGGGGAAGCTTTCTTT.

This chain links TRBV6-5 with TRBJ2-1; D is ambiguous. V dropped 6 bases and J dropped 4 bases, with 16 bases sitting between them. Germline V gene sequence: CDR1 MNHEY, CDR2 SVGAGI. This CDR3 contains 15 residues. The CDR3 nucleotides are TGTGCCAGCAGACCACCGGGTGTCGGATACAATGAGCAGTTCTTC. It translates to CASRPPGVGYNEQFF.

In nucleotides, the CDR3 is TGCACCAGCAGCCATGCCAATAGACTAGCGGGATCCTACAATGAGCAGTTCTTC. The encoded protein is CTSSHANRLAGSYNEQFF. The chain recombines TRBV1 with TRBJ2-1; the table assigns TRBD2, which was not confirmed against the DNA. TRBV1 is assigned pseudogene status. The CDR3 sequence is 18 residues long.

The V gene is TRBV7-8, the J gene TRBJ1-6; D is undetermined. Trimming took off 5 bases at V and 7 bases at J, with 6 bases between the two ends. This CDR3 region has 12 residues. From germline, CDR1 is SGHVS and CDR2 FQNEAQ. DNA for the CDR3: TGTGCCAGCAGCACAATAAATTCACCCCTCCACTTT. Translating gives CASSTINSPLHF.

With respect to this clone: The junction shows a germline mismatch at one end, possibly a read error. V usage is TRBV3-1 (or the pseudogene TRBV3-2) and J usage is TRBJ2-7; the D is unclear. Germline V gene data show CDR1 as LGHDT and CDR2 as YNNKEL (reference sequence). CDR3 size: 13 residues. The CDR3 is CASSEDLAYEQYF. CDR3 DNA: TGTGCCAGCAGCGAAGACCTAGCCTACGAGCAGTACTTC.

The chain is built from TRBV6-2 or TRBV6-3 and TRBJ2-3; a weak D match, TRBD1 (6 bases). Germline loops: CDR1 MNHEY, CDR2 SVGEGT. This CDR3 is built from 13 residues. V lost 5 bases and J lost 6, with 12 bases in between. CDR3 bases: TGTGCCAGCAGTATGACAGGCTTGGATACGCAGTATTTT. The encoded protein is CASSMTGLDTQYF.

Written as DNA, the CDR3 is TGTGCCAGCAGCACGACTAGCAACACCTACAATGAGCAGTTCTTC. Translation gives CASSTTSNTYNEQFF. This chain uses TRBV7-2 with TRBJ2-1; 7 bases fit TRBD2. The CDR3 covers 15 residues. The J segment lost 2 bases and the V segment lost 5 bases, leaving 6 bases of the junction unmatched. Germline V gene lookup returns CDR1 SGHTA and CDR2 FQGNSA.

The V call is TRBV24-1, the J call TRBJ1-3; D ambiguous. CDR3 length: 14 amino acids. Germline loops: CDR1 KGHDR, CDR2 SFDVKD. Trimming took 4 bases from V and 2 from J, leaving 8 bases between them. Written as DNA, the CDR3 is TGTGCCACCAGTGAGCCCGAGGCTGGAAACACCATATATTTT. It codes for CATSEPEAGNTIYF.

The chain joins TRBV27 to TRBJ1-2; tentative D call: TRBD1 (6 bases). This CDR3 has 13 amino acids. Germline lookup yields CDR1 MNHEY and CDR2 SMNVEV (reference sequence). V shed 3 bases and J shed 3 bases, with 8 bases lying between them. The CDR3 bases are TGTGCCAGCAGTTTGGACAGTGACTATGGCTACACCTTC. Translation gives CASSLDSDYGYTF.

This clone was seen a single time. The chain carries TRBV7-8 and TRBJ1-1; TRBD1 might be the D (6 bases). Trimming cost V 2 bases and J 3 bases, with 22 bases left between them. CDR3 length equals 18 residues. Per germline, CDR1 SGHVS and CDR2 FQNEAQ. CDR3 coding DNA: TGTGCCAGCAGCTTAATGTTGTGGGACAACTACTTTTACACTGAAGCTTTCTTT. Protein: CASSLMLWDNYFYTEAFF.

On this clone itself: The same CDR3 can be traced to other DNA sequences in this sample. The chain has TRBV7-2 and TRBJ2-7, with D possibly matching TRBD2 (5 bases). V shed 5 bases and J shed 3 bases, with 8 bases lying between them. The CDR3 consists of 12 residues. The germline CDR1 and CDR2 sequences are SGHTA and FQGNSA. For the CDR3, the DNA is TGTGCCAGCAGCCTCACTAGCTACGAGCAGTACTTC. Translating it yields CASSLTSYEQYF. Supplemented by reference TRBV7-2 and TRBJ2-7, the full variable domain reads GAGVSQSPSNKVTEKGKDVELRCDPISGHTALYWYRQSLGQGLEFLIYFQGNSAPDKSGLPSDRFSAERTGGSVSTLTIQRTQQEDSAVYLCASSLTSYEQYFGPGTRLTVT.

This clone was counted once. This CDR3 is CASSQGDGGYEQYF. The CDR3, as DNA: TGTGCCAGCAGCCAAGGCGACGGCGGGTACGAGCAGTACTTC. The chain uses TRBV4-2 and TRBJ2-7; D may be TRBD2 (5 bases). Deletions cut 1 base from V and 4 bases from J, with 11 bases between. Germline lookup yields CDR1 LGHNA and CDR2 YNFKEQ. This CDR3 has 14 amino acids.